These 24 T cell receptor beta chains were sequenced from one sample in a study of blood T cell repertoires in COVID-19. Measured with immunoSEQ multiplex PCR; TCRdb has only the in-frame clones, and not every one. The data hold approximately 180,000 clones, with roughly 80% observed a single time. The specimen was PBMCs or T cells enriched from blood (not recorded which). The receptors here all came from a woman aged 60-75 years with acute COVID-19.

The rearrangement uses TRBV15 and TRBJ1-4; unclear D gene. CDR1 LNHNV and CDR2 YYDKDF come from the germline V gene (reference sequence). Trimming left V 6 bases short and J 7 bases short, with 12 bases between. The CDR3 spans 13 residues. The CDR3 sequence is CATSRGSVEKLFF. The DNA of the CDR3 is TGTGCCACCAGTCGAGGCTCGGTTGAAAAACTGTTTTTT. Drawing the rest from reference TRBV15 and TRBJ1-4, the complete variable domain is DAMVIQNPRYQVTQFGKPVTLSCSQTLNHNVMYWYQQKSSQAPKLLFHYYDKDFNNEADTPDNFQSRRPNTSFCFLDIRSPGLGDTAMYLCATSRGSVEKLFFGSGTQLSVL.

The CDR3 protein is CASSLELGRRTEAFF. In DNA, the CDR3 is TGTGCCAGCAGCTTAGAACTCGGCCGGCGGACTGAAGCTTTCTTT. The chain combines TRBV7-9 with TRBJ1-1; no clear D gene. V was cut by 1 base and J by 5 bases, with 14 bases left in between. CDR3 length: 15 amino acids. Germline V CDR1 and CDR2: SEHNR, FQNEAQ (reference sequence).

This clone was seen only once. The CDR3 here is CASSRSPGGPNQPQHF. The CDR3 DNA follows: TGTGCCAGCAGCCGATCGCCGGGGGGGCCAAATCAGCCCCAGCATTTT. The rearrangement links TRBV5-5 to TRBJ1-5, with D possibly matching TRBD1 (6 bases). The ends were cut back, 4 bases at V and 4 bases at J, with 18 bases in the middle. Germline V gene data show CDR1 as SGHKS and CDR2 as YYEKEE (reference sequence). This CDR3 comprises 16 residues.

The J gene is TRBJ1-4, the V gene TRBV5-6; the match to TRBD1 covers 7 bases. In germline, CDR1 is SGHDT, CDR2 YYEEEE. The J segment lost 5 bases and the V segment lost 6 bases, leaving 7 bases of the junction unmatched. This CDR3 has 14 residues. Here the CDR3 reads CASNSGQQNEKLFF. The CDR3 coding sequence is TGTGCCAGCAACTCGGGACAGCAAAATGAAAAACTGTTTTTT. Combining the CDR3 with reference TRBV5-6 and TRBJ1-4 gives the whole variable domain DAGVTQSPTHLIKTRGQQVTLRCSPKSGHDTVSWYQQALGQGPQFIFQYYEEEERQRGNFPDRFSGHQFPNYSSELNVNALLLGDSALYLCASNSGQQNEKLFFGSGTQLSVL.

J is TRBJ1-1 and V is TRBV24-1, with 7 positions matching TRBD1. Germline-derived CDR1 and CDR2 are KGHDR and SFDVKD. The V gene end was trimmed by 0 bases and the J gene end by 5 bases; junction bases not matched to a gene: 5. CDR3 length: 15 residues. CDR3 amino acids: CATSDLGTAATEAFF. The DNA for the CDR3 is TGTGCCACCAGTGATTTGGGGACAGCCGCTACTGAAGCTTTCTTT.

The gene calls are TRBV7-8 and TRBJ1-3; D is undetermined. Germline V CDR1 and CDR2: SGHVS, FQNEAQ. V was pared by 3 bases and J by 4 bases, with 10 bases between. The CDR3 extends over 14 amino acids. Here the CDR3 DNA reads TGTGCCAGCAGCTTCGGGAGGGTCGGAAACACCATATATTTT. Its protein is CASSFGRVGNTIYF.

The CDR3 nucleotides read TGCGCCAGCAGCCGGGCCGTGAACATCGACGGCTACACCTTC. This gives the protein CASSRAVNIDGYTF. The J gene is TRBJ1-2, the V gene TRBV4-3; D is undetermined. The CDR3 runs 14 residues. V was trimmed by 4 bases and J by 8 bases, leaving 17 bases between them. Germline V gene sequence: CDR1 LGHNA, CDR2 YSLEER.

V is TRBV3-1 (or the pseudogene TRBV3-2) and J is TRBJ2-7; D might be TRBD2 (5 bases). The CDR3 contains 14 residues. V was cut by 0 bases and J by 3 bases, with 9 bases left in between. Per the germline V gene, CDR1 is LGHDT and CDR2 is YNNKEL (reference sequence). The CDR3 DNA follows: TGTGCCAGCAGCCAAGAGTACACTAGCTACGAGCAGTACTTC. This translates into CASSQEYTSYEQYF.

Of note for this clone: In the same sample, other DNA sequences code for this CDR3. This rearrangement joins TRBV10-3 to TRBJ2-2; D remains unclear. V was clipped by 0 bases and J by 1 base, with 3 bases between them. Germline V CDR1 and CDR2: ENHRY, SYGVKD. The CDR3 is made up of 14 amino acids. CDR3 in DNA: TGTGCCATCAGTGAGTCCAGGAACACCGGGGAGCTGTTTTTT. This translates into CAISESRNTGELFF.

The chain couples TRBV5-5 to TRBJ1-3; D call uncertain. The CDR3 is 15 residues long. The V gene's germline CDR1 is SGHKS and CDR2 YYEKEE (reference sequence). V was cut by 4 bases and J by 8 bases, with 19 bases left in between. The CDR3 loop reads CASSPSSDQTHTIYF. CDR3 nucleotide sequence: TGTGCCAGCAGCCCCTCTTCTGACCAGACTCACACCATATATTTT.

The chain couples TRBV3-1 (or the pseudogene TRBV3-2) to TRBJ2-2; D not resolved. Trimming removed 3 bases from V and 2 bases from J, with 13 bases in between. The CDR3 length is 16 residues. Germline loops: CDR1 LGHDT, CDR2 YNNKEL (reference sequence). The CDR3 coding sequence is TGTGCCAGCAGCCACCTACTAACCCAAAACACCGGGGAGCTGTTTTTT. The encoded protein is CASSHLLTQNTGELFF.

This clone was picked up one time. This chain joins TRBV19 and TRBJ1-1; D is perhaps TRBD1 (5 bases). The germline V and J ends were trimmed by 3 bases and 3 bases, with 14 bases remaining between them. This CDR3 comprises 15 residues. Germline assignment: CDR1 LNHDA and CDR2 SQIVND (reference sequence). CDR3 sequence reads: CASSIQGRIDTEAFF. In DNA form, the CDR3 reads TGTGCCAGTAGTATCCAGGGAAGGATAGACACTGAAGCTTTCTTT.

The sample holds one count of this clone. The chain has TRBV11-3 and TRBJ2-7; 7 bases are shared with TRBD2. The CDR3 totals 14 residues. With V trimmed by 1 base and J by 6 bases, 6 bases remained unmatched. The germline V gene has CDR1 SGHNT and CDR2 YENEEA. CDR3 sequence reads: CASSLGRGRGEQYV. The CDR3 DNA reads TGTGCCAGCAGCTTAGGGCGGGGGAGAGGCGAGCAGTACGTC.

The chain couples TRBV20-1 to TRBJ1-3; D unclear. Per the germline V gene, CDR1 is DFQATT and CDR2 is SNEGSKA (reference sequence). The CDR3 runs to 11 residues. V lost 4 bases, J lost 4 bases, and 5 bases lay in between. DNA for the CDR3: TGCAGTGCTATAAGCGGAAACACCATATATTTT. Its protein is CSAISGNTIYF.

In this sample, this clone turned up a few times. The chain has TRBV28 and TRBJ2-7; 7 nucleotides line up with TRBD2. The CDR3 is 16 amino acids. Germline CDR1 reads MDHEN; CDR2 reads SYDVKM. With V trimmed by 1 base and J by 5 bases, 11 bases remained unmatched. In DNA form, the CDR3 reads TGTGCCAGCAGTTTATCCCCCGGTAGCGGGCCCGACGAGCAGTACTTC. The encoded protein is CASSLSPGSGPDEQYF.

This clone was picked up one time. V and J are TRBV10-3 and TRBJ2-7; D not resolved. In germline, CDR1 is ENHRY, CDR2 SYGVKD. The CDR3 is 13 residues long. Trimming removed 5 bases at V and 4 bases at J, with 12 bases between. CDR3 DNA sequence: TGTGCCATCAGTCCTCTCTGGCCGTACGAGCAGTACTTC. This gives the protein CAISPLWPYEQYF.

This clone is a singleton in its sample. The rearrangement links TRBV15 to TRBJ1-6; 7 nucleotides agree with TRBD1. Germline-derived CDR1 and CDR2 are LNHNV and YYDKDF (reference sequence). J gave up 4 bases and V 0 bases, and 6 bases lay outside the gene matches. CDR3 length equals 17 residues. In DNA form, the CDR3 reads TGTGCCACCAGCAGAGATCTTGGGACAGCATATAATTCACCCCTCCACTTT. It yields the protein CATSRDLGTAYNSPLHF.

The rearrangement uses TRBV6-6 and TRBJ1-2; no definite D call. V was shortened by 0 bases and J by 8 bases, with 4 bases between the two germline ends. There are 11 residues in the CDR3. Germline CDR1 and CDR2: MNHNY and SVGAGI (reference sequence). The CDR3 protein is CASSYSRGYTF. The CDR3 DNA follows: TGTGCCAGCAGTTACTCGCGGGGCTACACCTTC.

The chain carries TRBV19 and TRBJ1-1; 10 bases fit TRBD1. The CDR3 has 16 residues. V was clipped by 7 bases and J by 5 bases; unmatched bases: 13. CDR1 is LNHDA and CDR2 is SQIVND in the germline V gene (reference sequence). DNA of the CDR3: TGTGCCAGTACCCCGCCGGGACAGGGGTTACGGACTGAAGCTTTCTTT. Translated: CASTPPGQGLRTEAFF.

V is TRBV6-5 and J is TRBJ2-2, with 7 bases identical to TRBD1. The V gene's germline CDR1 is MNHEY and CDR2 SVGAGI. The V segment lost 6 bases and the J segment 5 bases; nucleotides outside the gene matches: 6. The CDR3 has 14 amino acids. CDR3 in amino acids: CASRPGQSTGELFF. Here the CDR3 DNA reads TGTGCCAGCAGGCCGGGACAGTCAACCGGGGAGCTGTTTTTT.

This chain joins TRBV11-2 and TRBJ2-4; maybe TRBD1 (7 bases). Germline V gene lookup returns CDR1 SGHAT and CDR2 FQNNGV. This CDR3 has 17 residues. With 1 base removed from V and 5 bases from J, the gap between germline ends came to 18 bases. CDR3: CASSLVRGPTGQNIQYF. The CDR3 DNA reads TGTGCCAGCAGCTTAGTTCGGGGGCCGACAGGGCAAAACATTCAGTACTTC.

The J gene is TRBJ2-5, the V gene TRBV28, with 8 bases lining up with TRBD2. CDR3 length: 14 residues. Germline-derived CDR1 and CDR2 are MDHEN and SYDVKM. The V and J ends lost 10 bases and 5 bases, in that order; junction bases with no gene match: 12. CDR3 coding DNA: TGTGCCACCATACCGGCGGGACTAGAGGAGACCCAGTACTTC. This sequence encodes CATIPAGLEETQYF.

CDR3 region: CSVVQGMGQPQHF. The CDR3 DNA reads TGCAGCGTGGTACAGGGTATGGGTCAGCCCCAGCATTTT. This rearrangement joins TRBV29-1 to TRBJ1-5; the D gene is possibly TRBD1 (6 bases). CDR3 size: 13 residues. The V gene's germline CDR1 is SQVTM and CDR2 ANQGSEA. The V and J ends lost 6 bases and 6 bases respectively, with 15 bases between them.

V is TRBV9 and J is TRBJ1-6; tentatively, D is TRBD1 (5 bases). Germline assignment: CDR1 SGDLS and CDR2 YYNGEE. Trimming removed 4 bases from V and 5 bases from J, with 19 bases in between. The CDR3 has 17 amino acids. The CDR3 spells CASSQRGGGYNNSPLHF. The CDR3 DNA reads as TGTGCCAGCAGCCAAAGGGGCGGGGGGTACAATAATTCACCCCTCCACTTT.